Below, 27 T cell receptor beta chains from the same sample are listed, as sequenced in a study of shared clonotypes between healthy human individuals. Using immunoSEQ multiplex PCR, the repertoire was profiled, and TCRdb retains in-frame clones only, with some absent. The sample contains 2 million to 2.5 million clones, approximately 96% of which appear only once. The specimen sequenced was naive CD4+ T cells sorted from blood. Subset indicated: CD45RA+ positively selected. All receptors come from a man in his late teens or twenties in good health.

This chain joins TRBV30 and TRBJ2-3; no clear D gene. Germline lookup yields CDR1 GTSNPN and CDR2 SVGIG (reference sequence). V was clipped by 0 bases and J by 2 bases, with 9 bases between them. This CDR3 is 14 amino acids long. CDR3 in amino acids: CAWSVGVFTDTQYF. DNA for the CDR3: TGTGCCTGGAGTGTCGGTGTTTTCACAGATACGCAGTATTTT.

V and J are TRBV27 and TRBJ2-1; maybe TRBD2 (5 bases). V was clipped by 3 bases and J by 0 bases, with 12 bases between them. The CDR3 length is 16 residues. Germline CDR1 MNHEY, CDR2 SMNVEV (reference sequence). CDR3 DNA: TGTGCCAGCAGTTTTGGACTTACCAACTCCTACAATGAGCAGTTCTTC. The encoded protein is CASSFGLTNSYNEQFF.

Written as DNA, the CDR3 is TGTGCCAGCACCCCGGGACAGGCGAGCACTGAAGCTTTCTTT. Amino acid sequence: CASTPGQASTEAFF. The genes are TRBV5-6 and TRBJ1-1, with 8 bases aligning to TRBD1. The CDR3 runs 14 residues. Trimming at V came to 6 bases and at J to 4 bases, leaving 8 bases not matched to a gene. Germline V gives CDR1 SGHDT, CDR2 YYEEEE.

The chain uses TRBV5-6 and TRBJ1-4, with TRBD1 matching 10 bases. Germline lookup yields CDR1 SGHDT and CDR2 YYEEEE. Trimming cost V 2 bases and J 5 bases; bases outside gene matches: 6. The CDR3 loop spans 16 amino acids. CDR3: CASSFGTGASNEKLFF. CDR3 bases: TGTGCCAGCAGCTTCGGGACAGGGGCTTCCAATGAAAAACTGTTTTTT.

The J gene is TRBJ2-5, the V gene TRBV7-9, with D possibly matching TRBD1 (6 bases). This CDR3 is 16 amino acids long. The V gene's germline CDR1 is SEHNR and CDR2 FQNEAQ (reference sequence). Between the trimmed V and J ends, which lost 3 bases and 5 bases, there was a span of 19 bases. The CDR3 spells CASSLGRGFPTETQYF. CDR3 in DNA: TGTGCCAGCAGCTTGGGCAGGGGTTTTCCTACGGAGACCCAGTACTTC.

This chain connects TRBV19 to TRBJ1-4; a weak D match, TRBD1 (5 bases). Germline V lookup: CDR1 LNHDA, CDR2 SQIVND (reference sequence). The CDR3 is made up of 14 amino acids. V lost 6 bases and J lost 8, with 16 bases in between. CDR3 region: CASSGGLGPEKLFF. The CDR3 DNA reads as TGTGCCAGTAGCGGGGGACTTGGACCGGAAAAACTGTTTTTT.

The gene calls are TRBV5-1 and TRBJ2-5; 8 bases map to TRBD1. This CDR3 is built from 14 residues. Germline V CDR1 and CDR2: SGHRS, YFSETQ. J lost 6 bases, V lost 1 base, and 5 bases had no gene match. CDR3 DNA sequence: TGCGCCAGCAGCTTGACTGACAGGGGACAGACCCAGTACTTC. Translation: CASSLTDRGQTQYF.

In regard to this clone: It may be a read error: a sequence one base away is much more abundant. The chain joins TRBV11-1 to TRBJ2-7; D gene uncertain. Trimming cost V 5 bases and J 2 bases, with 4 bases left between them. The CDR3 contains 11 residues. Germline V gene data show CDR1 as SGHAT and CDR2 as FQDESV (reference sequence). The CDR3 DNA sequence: TGTGCCAGCAGCCCCCCCTACGAGCAGTACTTC. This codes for CASSPPYEQYF.

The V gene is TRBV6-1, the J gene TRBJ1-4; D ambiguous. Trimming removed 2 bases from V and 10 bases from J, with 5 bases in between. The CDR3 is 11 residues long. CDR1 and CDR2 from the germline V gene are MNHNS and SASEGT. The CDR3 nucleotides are TGTGCCAGCAGTGAAAAAGGAAAACTGTTTTTT. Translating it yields CASSEKGKLFF.

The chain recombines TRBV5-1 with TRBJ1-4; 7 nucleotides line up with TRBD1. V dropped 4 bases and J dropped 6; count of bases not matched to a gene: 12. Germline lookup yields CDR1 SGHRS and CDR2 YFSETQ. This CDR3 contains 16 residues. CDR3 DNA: TGCGCCAGCAGCCCTGGAGTGACAGGGAACTATGAAAAACTGTTTTTT. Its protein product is CASSPGVTGNYEKLFF.

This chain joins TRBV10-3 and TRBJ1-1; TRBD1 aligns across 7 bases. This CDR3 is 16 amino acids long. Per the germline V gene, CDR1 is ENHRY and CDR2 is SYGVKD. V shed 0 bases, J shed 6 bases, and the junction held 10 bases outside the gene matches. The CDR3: CAISESVGGGSSEAFF. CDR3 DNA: TGTGCCATCAGTGAGTCGGTAGGGGGCGGAAGCTCTGAAGCTTTCTTT.

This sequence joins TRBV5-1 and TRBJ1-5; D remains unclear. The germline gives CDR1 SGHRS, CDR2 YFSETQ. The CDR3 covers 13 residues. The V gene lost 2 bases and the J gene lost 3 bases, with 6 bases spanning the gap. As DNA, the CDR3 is TGCGCCAGCAGCTTCAGCCTCAATCAGCCCCAGCATTTT. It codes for CASSFSLNQPQHF.

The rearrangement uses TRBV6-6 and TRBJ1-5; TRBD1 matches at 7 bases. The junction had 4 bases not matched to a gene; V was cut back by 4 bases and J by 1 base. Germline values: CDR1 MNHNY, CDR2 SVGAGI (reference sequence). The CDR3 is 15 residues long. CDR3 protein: CASSLQGLSNQPQHF. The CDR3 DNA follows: TGTGCCAGCAGTTTACAGGGGTTGAGCAATCAGCCCCAGCATTTT.

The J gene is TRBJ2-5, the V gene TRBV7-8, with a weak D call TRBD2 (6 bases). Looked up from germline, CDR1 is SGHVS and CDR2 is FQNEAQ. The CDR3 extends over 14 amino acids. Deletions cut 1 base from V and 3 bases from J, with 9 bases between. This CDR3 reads CASSLVGGEETQYF. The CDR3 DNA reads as TGTGCCAGCAGCTTAGTAGGCGGGGAAGAGACCCAGTACTTC.

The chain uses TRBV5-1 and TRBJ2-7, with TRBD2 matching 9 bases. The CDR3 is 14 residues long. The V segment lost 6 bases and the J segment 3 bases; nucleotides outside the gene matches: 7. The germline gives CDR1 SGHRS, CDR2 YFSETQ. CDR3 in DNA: TGCGCCAGCAACCCCGGGACTAGCAGCTACGAGCAGTACTTC. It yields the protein CASNPGTSSYEQYF.

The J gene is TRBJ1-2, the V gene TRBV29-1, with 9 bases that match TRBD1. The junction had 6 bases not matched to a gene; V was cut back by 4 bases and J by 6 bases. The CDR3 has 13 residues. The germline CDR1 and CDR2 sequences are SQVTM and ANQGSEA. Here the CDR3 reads CSVGRGQGHGYTF. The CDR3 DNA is TGCAGCGTTGGCCGAGGACAGGGGCATGGCTACACCTTC.

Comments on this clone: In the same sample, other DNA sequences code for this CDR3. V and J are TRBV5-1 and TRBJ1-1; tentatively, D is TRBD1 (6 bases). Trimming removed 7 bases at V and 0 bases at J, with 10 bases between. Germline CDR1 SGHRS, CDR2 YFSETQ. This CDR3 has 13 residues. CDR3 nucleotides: TGCGCCAGCTCCGGACAGCTGAACACTGAAGCTTTCTTT. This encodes CASSGQLNTEAFF.

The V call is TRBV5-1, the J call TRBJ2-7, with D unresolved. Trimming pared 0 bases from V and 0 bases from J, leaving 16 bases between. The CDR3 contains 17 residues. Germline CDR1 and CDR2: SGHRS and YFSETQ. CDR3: CASSLALGGLFSYEQYF. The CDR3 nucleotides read TGCGCCAGCAGCTTGGCCTTGGGCGGTCTTTTCTCCTACGAGCAGTACTTC.

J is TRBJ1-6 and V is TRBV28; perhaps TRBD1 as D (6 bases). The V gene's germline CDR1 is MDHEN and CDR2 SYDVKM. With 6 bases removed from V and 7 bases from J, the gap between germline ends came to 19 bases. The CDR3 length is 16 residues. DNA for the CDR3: TGTGCCAGCAGCCCCCAATACAGGGAAATCAATTCACCCCTCCACTTT. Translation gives CASSPQYREINSPLHF.

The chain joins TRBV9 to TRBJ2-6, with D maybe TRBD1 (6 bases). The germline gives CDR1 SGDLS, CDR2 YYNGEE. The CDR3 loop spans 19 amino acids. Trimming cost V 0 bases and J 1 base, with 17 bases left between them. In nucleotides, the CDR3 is TGTGCCAGCAGCGTAGCTACGGGACAAGCCTTTTCTGGGGCCAACGTCCTGACTTTC. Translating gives CASSVATGQAFSGANVLTF.

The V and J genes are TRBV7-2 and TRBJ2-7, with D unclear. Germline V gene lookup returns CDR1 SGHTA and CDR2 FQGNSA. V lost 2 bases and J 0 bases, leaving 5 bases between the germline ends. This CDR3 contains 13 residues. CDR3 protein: CASSLTNSYEQYF. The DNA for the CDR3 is TGTGCCAGCAGCTTAACTAACTCCTACGAGCAGTACTTC. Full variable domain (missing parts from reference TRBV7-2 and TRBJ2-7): GAGVSQSPSNKVTEKGKDVELRCDPISGHTALYWYRQSLGQGLEFLIYFQGNSAPDKSGLPSDRFSAERTGGSVSTLTIQRTQQEDSAVYLCASSLTNSYEQYFGPGTRLTVT.

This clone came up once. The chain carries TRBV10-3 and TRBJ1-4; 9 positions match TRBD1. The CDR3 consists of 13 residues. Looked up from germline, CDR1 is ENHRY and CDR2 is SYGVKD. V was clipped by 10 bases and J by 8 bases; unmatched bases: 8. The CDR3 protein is CATSDRGGEKLFF. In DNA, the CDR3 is TGTGCCACTTCCGACAGGGGGGGAGAAAAACTGTTTTTT.

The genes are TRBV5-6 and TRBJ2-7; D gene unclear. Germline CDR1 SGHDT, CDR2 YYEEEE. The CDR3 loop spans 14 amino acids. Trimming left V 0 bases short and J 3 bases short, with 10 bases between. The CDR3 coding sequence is TGTGCCAGCAGCTTGGGGGCAGTGAACTACGAGCAGTACTTC. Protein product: CASSLGAVNYEQYF.

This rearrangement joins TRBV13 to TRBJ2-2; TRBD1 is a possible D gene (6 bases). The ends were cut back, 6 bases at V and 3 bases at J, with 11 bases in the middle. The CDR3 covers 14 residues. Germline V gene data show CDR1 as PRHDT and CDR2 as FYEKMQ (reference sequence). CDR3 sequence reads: CASRTTGYTGELFF. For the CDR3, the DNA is TGTGCCAGCAGGACAACAGGGTACACCGGGGAGCTGTTTTTT.

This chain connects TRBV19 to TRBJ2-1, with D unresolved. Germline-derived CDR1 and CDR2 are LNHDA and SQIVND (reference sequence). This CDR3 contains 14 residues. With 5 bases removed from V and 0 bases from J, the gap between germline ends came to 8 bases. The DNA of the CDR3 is TGTGCCAGTAGTTCCAGGAGCTCCTACAATGAGCAGTTCTTC. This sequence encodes CASSSRSSYNEQFF.

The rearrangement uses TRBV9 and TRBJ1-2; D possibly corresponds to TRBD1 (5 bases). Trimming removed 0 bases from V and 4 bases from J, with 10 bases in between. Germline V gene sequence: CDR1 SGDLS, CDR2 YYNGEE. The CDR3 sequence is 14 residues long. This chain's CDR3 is CASSVGRRGYGYTF. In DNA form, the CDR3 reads TGTGCCAGCAGCGTAGGGAGAAGGGGCTATGGCTACACCTTC.

CDR3 protein: CATSEQGRVSYEQYF. CDR3 nucleotides: TGTGCCACCAGCGAACAGGGTCGGGTTTCCTACGAGCAGTACTTC. The chain uses TRBV15 and TRBJ2-7; tentative D call: TRBD1 (6 bases). There are 15 residues in the CDR3. Trimming cost V 5 bases and J 1 base, with 15 bases left between them. Germline CDR1 LNHNV, CDR2 YYDKDF (reference sequence).